Each of the 28 T cell receptor beta chains below was sequenced from the same sample in a study of shared clonotypes between healthy human individuals (dated by TCRdb to between 2020 and 2021). Library prep was done by the immunoSEQ multiplex PCR assay. TCRdb carries this immuneACCESS record with in-frame sequences only. Its versions omit some clonotypes, under half of them owing to an unresolved V gene in the studies checked, with the rest unexplained. The sample has under 650,000 clones on record, almost 97% of them singletons. The top ten clones comprise 0.055% to 0.075% of the sample. Sequenced input: naive CD4+ T cells sorted from blood. Explained via the paper, the cell subset or site label denotes: CD45RA+ positively selected. Source of these receptors: a woman in her 30s in good health.

The rearrangement joins TRBV19 to TRBJ2-1; the D gene is possibly TRBD1 (6 bases). The germline V gene encodes CDR1 LNHDA and CDR2 SQIVND (reference sequence). CDR3 length equals 15 residues. V was cut by 5 bases and J by 2 bases, with 13 bases left in between. The CDR3 loop is CASSGSRGAYNEQFF. The CDR3 DNA sequence: TGTGCCAGTAGTGGGAGCAGGGGAGCCTACAATGAGCAGTTCTTC.

This chain connects TRBV2 to TRBJ2-7; possibly TRBD1 for D (6 bases). This CDR3 spans 14 amino acids. Germline CDR1 SNHLY, CDR2 FYNNEI. V was cut by 6 bases and J by 2 bases, with 14 bases left in between. CDR3 coding DNA: TGTGCCAGCAGAACGAGGACAGTCCCCTACGAGCAGTACTTC. Its protein product is CASRTRTVPYEQYF.

The rearrangement uses TRBV1 and TRBJ2-7; the tabulated D call, TRBD2, remains unverified against the DNA. TRBV1 is assigned pseudogene status. This CDR3 is built from 15 residues. The CDR3: CTSSQHSAGTYEQYF. Written as DNA, the CDR3 is TGCACCAGCAGCCAACATTCAGCGGGTACCTACGAGCAGTACTTC.

The gene calls are TRBV19 and TRBJ1-1; TRBD1 matches 9 bases. Trimming took 5 bases from V and 2 from J; bases not matched to a gene: 6. This CDR3 is 15 amino acids long. Germline CDR1 is LNHDA and CDR2 is SQIVND (reference sequence). The CDR3 protein is CASSPKDRGNTEAFF. The CDR3 region has the DNA TGTGCCAGTAGTCCGAAGGACAGGGGCAACACTGAAGCTTTCTTT.

CDR3 region: CASRTSVVETQYF. CDR3 in DNA: TGTGCCAGCCGGACCTCGGTGGTAGAGACCCAGTACTTC. The chain employs TRBV27 and TRBJ2-5; D not certain. Germline V CDR1 and CDR2: MNHEY, SMNVEV (reference sequence). The CDR3 runs to 13 residues. Trimming cost V 8 bases and J 4 bases, with 14 bases left between them.

The chain is built from TRBV18 and TRBJ2-1, with D hard to call. The germline CDR1 and CDR2 sequences are KGHSH and LQKENI. The V end lost 2 bases, the J end lost 5 bases, and 19 bases lay between the germline ends. This CDR3 region has 17 residues. The CDR3 region is CASSPLLPLEDHNEQFF. In DNA form, the CDR3 reads TGTGCCAGCTCACCATTACTCCCCCTGGAAGACCACAATGAGCAGTTCTTC.

V and J are TRBV5-1 and TRBJ2-1, with 8 bases fitting TRBD2. CDR3 size: 14 residues. The junction had 3 bases not matched to a gene; V was cut back by 0 bases and J by 7 bases. Germline CDR1 and CDR2: SGHRS and YFSETQ. CDR3 loop: CASSLEVAGNEQFF. CDR3 DNA: TGCGCCAGCAGCTTGGAAGTAGCGGGAAATGAGCAGTTCTTC. The full variable domain, its missing parts supplied by reference TRBV5-1 and TRBJ2-1, is KAGVTQTPRYLIKTRGQQVTLSCSPISGHRSVSWYQQTPGQGLQFLFEYFSETQRNKGNFPGRFSGRQFSNSRSEMNVSTLELGDSALYLCASSLEVAGNEQFFGPGTRLTVL.

V usage is TRBV6-5 and J usage is TRBJ2-2; 7 bases agree with TRBD1. Germline V CDR1 and CDR2: MNHEY, SVGAGI. The CDR3 contains 14 residues. V was clipped by 6 bases and J by 4 bases; unmatched bases: 5. DNA for the CDR3: TGTGCCAGCAGCCTGACAGGGCGCACCGGGGAGCTGTTTTTT. It yields the protein CASSLTGRTGELFF.

The rearrangement joins TRBV29-1 to TRBJ2-7, with 7 bases that match TRBD1. Germline CDR1 SQVTM, CDR2 ANQGSEA. This CDR3 contains 12 residues. Germline trimming cut 5 bases from V and 4 bases from J; bases unmatched to any gene: 5. CDR3 loop: CSVRQGVYEQYF. CDR3 DNA: TGCAGCGTTCGGCAGGGGGTGTACGAGCAGTACTTC.

This clone was found once. This same CDR3 is encoded by further DNA sequences in the sample. The chain employs TRBV5-1 and TRBJ2-3, with TRBD2 as a possible D gene (6 bases). The V gene's germline CDR1 is SGHRS and CDR2 YFSETQ. This CDR3 has 14 residues. V lost 0 bases and J lost 3, with 8 bases in between. The CDR3 protein is CASSLGGGTDTQYF. CDR3 bases: TGCGCCAGCAGCTTGGGGGGAGGAACAGATACGCAGTATTTT.

The V gene is TRBV28, the J gene TRBJ2-7; D is undetermined. V lost 2 bases to trimming and J lost 4 bases, with 12 bases between them. CDR3 length equals 14 residues. In germline, CDR1 is MDHEN, CDR2 SYDVKM. The CDR3 loop reads CASSLVVVAYEQYF. The CDR3 bases are TGTGCCAGCAGTTTAGTTGTTGTGGCTTACGAGCAGTACTTC. Together with reference TRBV28 and TRBJ2-7, the CDR3 gives the full variable domain: DVKVTQSSRYLVKRTGEKVFLECVQDMDHENMFWYRQDPGLGLRLIYFSYDVKMKEKGDIPEGYSVSREKKERFSLILESASTNQTSMYLCASSLVVVAYEQYFGPGTRLTVT.

V is TRBV7-3 and J is TRBJ2-2; no clear D gene. Germline CDR1 and CDR2: SGHTA and FQGTGA. V was trimmed by 6 bases and J by 2 bases, leaving 16 bases between them. The CDR3 extends over 16 amino acids. In nucleotides, the CDR3 is TGTGCCAGCAGTCCCATACCCAGCGCTAACACCGGGGAGCTGTTTTTT. This codes for CASSPIPSANTGELFF.

V is TRBV19 and J is TRBJ1-6, with 11 bases fitting TRBD1. CDR1 and CDR2 from the germline V gene are LNHDA and SQIVND (reference sequence). The J segment lost 7 bases and the V segment lost 5 bases, leaving 4 bases of the junction unmatched. The CDR3 runs 15 residues. The CDR3, as DNA: TGTGCCAGTAGTGCCGGGACAGGGGGAAATTCACCCCTCCACTTT. Its translation: CASSAGTGGNSPLHF.

V and J are TRBV2 and TRBJ1-2; D gene uncertain. The CDR3 is made up of 14 amino acids. V was clipped by 7 bases and J by 7 bases, with 19 bases between them. Germline V gives CDR1 SNHLY, CDR2 FYNNEI. In DNA form, the CDR3 reads TGTGCCAGCAAGTCCGGCAGCTATACTTCTGGCTACACCTTC. This gives the protein CASKSGSYTSGYTF.

The chain uses TRBV5-5 and TRBJ2-3, with D perhaps matching TRBD1 (6 bases). The CDR3 loop spans 17 amino acids. With 2 bases removed from V and 0 bases from J, the gap between germline ends came to 16 bases. Per the germline V gene, CDR1 is SGHKS and CDR2 is YYEKEE (reference sequence). CDR3 in DNA: TGTGCCAGCAGCTTCCTTCCGCGGACAGATAGCACAGATACGCAGTATTTT. Its protein product is CASSFLPRTDSTDTQYF.

The chain employs TRBV7-9 and TRBJ2-5, with 8 bases matching TRBD2. After removal of 3 bases from V and 1 base from J, the junction contained 1 base not matched to a gene. The CDR3 has 14 residues. Looked up from germline, CDR1 is SEHNR and CDR2 is FQNEAQ (reference sequence). The CDR3 is CASSFTSGQETQYF. CDR3 coding DNA: TGTGCCAGCAGCTTTACTAGCGGCCAAGAGACCCAGTACTTC.

This chain links TRBV19 with TRBJ1-5; D not resolved. The CDR3 consists of 15 residues. V lost 7 bases to trimming and J lost 3 bases, with 16 bases between them. Germline V gene sequence: CDR1 LNHDA, CDR2 SQIVND (reference sequence). In nucleotides, the CDR3 is TGTGCCAGTATTCCGGTTCCCTCAATCAATCAGCCCCAGCATTTT. Protein: CASIPVPSINQPQHF.

The V gene is TRBV4-1, the J gene TRBJ2-7; 7 bases line up with TRBD1. J was trimmed by 4 bases and V by 2 bases; bases with no gene match: 8. Germline CDR1 and CDR2: MGHRA and YSYEKL. The CDR3 totals 15 residues. CDR3 residues: CASSQPAGGGYEQYF. Written as DNA, the CDR3 is TGCGCCAGCAGCCAACCGGCAGGGGGTGGGTACGAGCAGTACTTC.

This chain joins TRBV6-5 and TRBJ2-2; D gene ambiguous. The CDR3 extends over 15 amino acids. The germline V gene encodes CDR1 MNHEY and CDR2 SVGAGI. The V end lost 0 bases, the J end lost 4 bases, and 9 bases lay between the germline ends. Here the CDR3 DNA reads TGTGCCAGCAGTTACTCGAACCTATTCACCGGGGAGCTGTTTTTT. Translated: CASSYSNLFTGELFF.

The CDR3 sequence is CASSPGLATNNEQFF. The CDR3 nucleotides read TGCGCCAGCAGCCCAGGACTAGCGACGAACAATGAGCAGTTCTTC. V usage is TRBV5-1 and J usage is TRBJ2-1; 9 bases align to TRBD2. From germline, CDR1 is SGHRS and CDR2 YFSETQ. With V trimmed by 4 bases and J by 5 bases, 7 bases remained unmatched. The CDR3 is made up of 15 amino acids.

This clone has only one observation. The rearrangement joins TRBV5-6 to TRBJ2-5; 13 bases are shared with TRBD2. The J call may be faulty, since TRBJ2-7 better matches the DNA end. The CDR3 loop spans 15 amino acids. Germline V lookup: CDR1 SGHDT, CDR2 YYEEEE. The CDR3 sequence is CASSSRLAGGYEQYF. DNA of the CDR3: TGTGCCAGCAGCTCACGACTAGCGGGAGGCTACGAGCAGTACTTC.

The V and J genes are TRBV5-8 and TRBJ2-5; 8 bases match TRBD1. The V segment lost 4 bases and the J segment 5 bases; nucleotides outside the gene matches: 10. The V gene's germline CDR1 is SGHTS and CDR2 YDEGEE. The CDR3 extends over 15 amino acids. In DNA form, the CDR3 reads TGTGCCAGCAGCCCCGTTCAGGGGGCCGGGGAGACCCAGTACTTC. Its protein is CASSPVQGAGETQYF.

The gene calls are TRBV4-1 and TRBJ2-5; TRBD2 matches at 8 bases. Germline CDR1 reads MGHRA; CDR2 reads YSYEKL. Losses at the gene ends were 0 bases for V and 5 bases for J; bases not matched to a gene: 8. This CDR3 region has 16 residues. The CDR3 DNA follows: TGCGCCAGCAGCCAAGACAAAGCGGGAGTAGGGGAGACCCAGTACTTC. Encoded protein: CASSQDKAGVGETQYF.

V is TRBV28 and J is TRBJ2-6; 8 bases are a match to TRBD1. The V and J ends lost 6 bases and 0 bases, in that order; junction bases with no gene match: 10. Germline V gene data show CDR1 as MDHEN and CDR2 as SYDVKM. The CDR3 loop spans 18 amino acids. CDR3 nucleotides: TGTGCCAGCAGCGACCCCGGGACAGGACGCTCTGGGGCCAACGTCCTGACTTTC. Translated: CASSDPGTGRSGANVLTF.

The rearrangement joins TRBV27 to TRBJ2-2; TRBD1 might be the D (6 bases). CDR1 and CDR2 from the germline V gene are MNHEY and SMNVEV (reference sequence). The CDR3 runs to 15 residues. Trimming removed 8 bases at V and 7 bases at J, with 20 bases between. DNA of the CDR3: TGTGCCAGCGGGGAGCCAGGGGTTTATGACGGGGAGCTGTTTTTT. This codes for CASGEPGVYDGELFF.

V gene TRBV2 combines with J gene TRBJ1-1; weak D call: TRBD1 (6 bases). The CDR3 is made up of 14 amino acids. V gave up 10 bases and J gave up 0 bases, with 15 bases separating them. Germline V gives CDR1 SNHLY, CDR2 FYNNEI. The DNA of the CDR3 is TGTGCCACCCGCAGGGGAGAACTGAACACTGAAGCTTTCTTT. Encoded protein: CATRRGELNTEAFF.

The chain recombines TRBV7-2 with TRBJ1-5; D is ambiguous. Germline CDR1 and CDR2: SGHTA and FQGNSA. V was pared by 3 bases and J by 7 bases, with 10 bases between. CDR3 length equals 13 residues. CDR3 DNA: TGTGCCAGCAGCTTCTGTAGTGGGCAGCCCCAGCATTTT. This gives the protein CASSFCSGQPQHF.

As to this clone: Other DNA sequences within the sample encode an identical CDR3. The rearrangement links TRBV28 to TRBJ1-5; TRBD1 aligns across 8 bases. CDR3 length equals 14 residues. V lost 6 bases and J lost 7; bases outside the gene matches: 8. The germline V gene has CDR1 MDHEN and CDR2 SYDVKM. The CDR3 protein is CASRNGQGGQPQHF. In nucleotides, the CDR3 is TGTGCCAGCAGGAATGGACAGGGAGGACAGCCCCAGCATTTT.